The rows below give T cell receptor beta chains drawn from one sample of a study of shared clonotypes between healthy human individuals. Assay: immunoSEQ multiplex PCR; the TCRdb copy retains only in-frame clones and omits some. The table lists some 1,100,000 clones, 78% of them singletons. What was sequenced was memory CD4+ T cells from PBMCs. Receptor source: a man aged 18-30 years in good health. Some clones in this sample may be carry-over from other donors' samples. The CDR3 runs from the conserved cysteine through the conserved F or W.

v_call: TRBV5-4
j_call: TRBJ1-1
cdr3_aa: CASSPGTNHEAFF

v_call: TRBV28
j_call: TRBJ2-3
cdr3_aa: CASREPATDTQYF

v_call: TRBV5-1
j_call: TRBJ2-3
cdr3_aa: CASSPSGTSTDTQYF

v_call: TRBV7-2
j_call: TRBJ2-3
cdr3_aa: CASSLDLRGGTQYF

v_call: TRBV6-6
j_call: TRBJ2-7
cdr3_aa: CASSPDRTVHEQYF

v_call: TRBV9
j_call: TRBJ2-5
cdr3_aa: CASSTLGYQETQYF

v_call: TRBV7-8
j_call: TRBJ2-5
cdr3_aa: CASSLVATRETQYF

v_call: TRBV30
j_call: TRBJ1-1
cdr3_aa: CAWSERRQRAFF

v_call: TRBV5-4
j_call: TRBJ2-3
cdr3_aa: CASSPGTPDTQYF

v_call: TRBV9
j_call: TRBJ2-7
cdr3_aa: CASSVAGGRPYEQYF

v_call: TRBV13
j_call: TRBJ2-3
cdr3_aa: CASSARRKTSGRAGTDTQYF

v_call: TRBV29-1
j_call: TRBJ2-1
cdr3_aa: CSVDDSYNEQFF

v_call: TRBV9
j_call: TRBJ2-3
cdr3_aa: CASSVDRGRTDTQYF

v_call: TRBV29-1
j_call: TRBJ1-1
cdr3_aa: CSAYFRGTEAFF

v_call: TRBV20-1
j_call: TRBJ1-5
cdr3_aa: CSARAFETQHF

v_call: TRBV9
j_call: TRBJ2-7
cdr3_aa: CASSVGWQGEYEQYF